These 27 T cell receptor beta chains were sequenced from one sample in a study of T cells expressing NK-cell markers. Following a re-call of the 5' RACE reads, TCRdb has one entry per CDR3 protein and lacks DNA. Its table lists fewer than 400,000 distinct CDR3 sequences. The sequenced material came from blood T cells: a sorted CD56 or NKG2C T cell subset, CD4+ or CD8+ T cells, or bulk PBMC T cells (not recorded which). These TCRs come from a woman in her 50s in good health.

The V call is TRBV12-3 or TRBV12-4, the J call TRBJ1-3. The CDR3 is 14 amino acids. CDR3 protein: CASKRTEARNTIYF.

This chain connects TRBV20-1 to TRBJ2-3; TCRdb reports TRBD1, a call that lacks DNA to check it against. The CDR3 length is 14 residues. Germline V gene sequence: CDR1 DFQATT, CDR2 SNEGSKA (reference sequence). CDR3 protein: CSAINRGSSDTQYF.

The V gene is TRBV11-3, the J gene TRBJ1-5; no DNA is available, so the TRBD1 call from TCRdb remains unchecked. The CDR3 is 16 residues long. Germline lookup yields CDR1 SGHNT and CDR2 YENEEA. The CDR3 loop is CATHRGRGDSNQPQHF.

The chain links TRBV6-1 to TRBJ2-5. CDR1 MNHNS and CDR2 SASEGT come from the germline V gene. This CDR3 is 11 amino acids long. The CDR3 sequence is CASTNDVTQYF.

The chain employs TRBV5-6 and TRBJ2-5; absent DNA, TCRdb's TRBD1 call cannot be checked. The V gene's germline CDR1 is SGHDT and CDR2 YYEEEE. CDR3 length equals 15 residues. CDR3 sequence reads: CASSLATALQETQYF.

CDR3 sequence reads: CASRHPGTGLFVDEAFF. J is TRBJ1-1 and V is TRBV2; TCRdb proposes TRBD1, but this gene call is untestable without DNA. The CDR3 loop spans 17 amino acids. Germline CDR1 SNHLY, CDR2 FYNNEI.

This sequence joins TRBV27 and TRBJ2-1; TCRdb calls TRBD1, which cannot be checked without DNA. CDR3 length: 13 amino acids. The germline gives CDR1 MNHEY, CDR2 SMNVEV (reference sequence). Here the CDR3 reads CASSFRERAEQFF.

The rearrangement links TRBV4-2 to TRBJ2-2; TCRdb picks TRBD2, but there is no DNA to check that call. Germline values: CDR1 LGHNA, CDR2 YNFKEQ. The CDR3 contains 16 residues. The CDR3 loop reads CASSQDFAGEAGELFF.

This sequence joins TRBV12-3 or TRBV12-4 and TRBJ1-2; with no DNA, the TCRdb D assignment of TRBD1 cannot be verified. CDR3 length: 12 residues. The CDR3 sequence is CASCGTHYGYTF.

The chain employs TRBV27 and TRBJ2-3; the TRBD2 assignment by TCRdb is unverifiable without DNA. The CDR3 spans 15 residues. From germline, CDR1 is MNHEY and CDR2 SMNVEV (reference sequence). The CDR3 sequence: CASSPEREVPDTQYF.

J is TRBJ2-5 and V is TRBV25-1; there is no DNA to check the TCRdb D call of TRBD1. The CDR3 is 19 amino acids. Looked up from germline, CDR1 is MGHDK and CDR2 is SYGVNS. The CDR3 reads CASSDPLGDRDRDWETQYF.

The genes are TRBV5-1 and TRBJ2-1; TCRdb designates TRBD1, a call that cannot be tested without DNA. The CDR3 contains 13 residues. Per germline, CDR1 SGHRS and CDR2 YFSETQ. This CDR3 is CASSTPQPGAQFF.

The CDR3 reads CASSMGLTGLNTEAFF. This chain joins TRBV6-6 and TRBJ1-1; TCRdb lists TRBD1, though no DNA is available to test this call. This CDR3 spans 16 amino acids. Germline-derived CDR1 and CDR2 are MNHNY and SVGAGI (reference sequence).

The chain recombines TRBV6-2 or TRBV6-3 with TRBJ2-2; TCRdb lists TRBD2, though no DNA is available to test this call. Germline V gene lookup returns CDR1 MNHEY and CDR2 SVGEGT. This CDR3 has 17 residues. The chain's CDR3 is CASRGDTGTRSTGELFF.

This chain joins TRBV7-8 and TRBJ2-1. CDR1 and CDR2 from the germline V gene are SGHVS and FQNEAQ. This CDR3 is built from 14 residues. CDR3 loop: CASSLVQAINEQFF.

The V and J genes are TRBV20-1 and TRBJ2-1; TCRdb returns TRBD1, unconfirmable since there is no DNA. In germline, CDR1 is DFQATT, CDR2 SNEGSKA (reference sequence). The CDR3 runs 14 residues. The CDR3 is CSAQGPSSYNEQFF.

V and J are TRBV19 and TRBJ2-1. The CDR3 runs to 16 residues. From germline, CDR1 is LNHDA and CDR2 SQIVND (reference sequence). CDR3: CASSTIQAGNYNEQFF. Full variable domain (rest looked up from reference TRBV19 and TRBJ2-1): DGGITQSPKYLFRKEGQNVTLSCEQNLNHDAMYWYRQDPGQGLRLIYYSQIVNDFQKGDIAEGYSVSREKKESFPLTVTSAQKNPTAFYLCASSTIQAGNYNEQFFGPGTRLTVL.

CDR3 sequence: CASSSEREEQFF. J is TRBJ2-1 and V is TRBV11-2; lacking DNA, the TRBD2 call made by TCRdb goes unchecked. This CDR3 has 12 amino acids. Per the germline V gene, CDR1 is SGHAT and CDR2 is FQNNGV.

The chain links TRBV6-1 to TRBJ2-5; TCRdb reports TRBD2, a call that lacks DNA to check it against. CDR1 MNHNS and CDR2 SASEGT come from the germline V gene. The CDR3 is 16 residues long. CDR3 region: CASSPLSGAEGETQYF.

CDR3 sequence reads: CASSPYGGRNTEAFF. The rearrangement uses TRBV12-3 or TRBV12-4 and TRBJ1-1; with no DNA, the TCRdb D assignment of TRBD1 cannot be verified. The CDR3 contains 15 residues.

This sequence joins TRBV4-2 and TRBJ1-5. The CDR3 is made up of 14 amino acids. CDR1 is LGHNA, CDR2 YNFKEQ, per germline. CDR3 amino acids: CASSQGEGIQPQHF.

V gene TRBV3-1 combines with J gene TRBJ2-3; absent DNA, TCRdb's TRBD2 call cannot be checked. The CDR3 extends over 14 amino acids. The V gene's germline CDR1 is LGHDT and CDR2 YNNKEL (reference sequence). This CDR3 reads CASSQEGGTDTQYF.

This rearrangement joins TRBV27 to TRBJ1-1; TCRdb's D call of TRBD1 is untestable without DNA. The CDR3 runs to 15 residues. Germline V gene sequence: CDR1 MNHEY, CDR2 SMNVEV (reference sequence). The CDR3: CASSLVGGFSTEAFF.

The rearrangement links TRBV29-1 to TRBJ1-2; TCRdb selects TRBD1, and the lack of DNA leaves this call unchecked. This CDR3 contains 12 residues. Germline V gene data show CDR1 as SQVTM and CDR2 as ANQGSEA. This CDR3 reads CSAGGQGYGYTF.

This sequence joins TRBV4-1 and TRBJ2-5. Germline CDR1 and CDR2: MGHRA and YSYEKL. This CDR3 has 12 amino acids. The CDR3: CASSQSLETQYF.

The rearrangement links TRBV9 to TRBJ2-3; TCRdb's D gene call, TRBD1, goes unchecked for lack of DNA. The CDR3 covers 15 residues. In germline, CDR1 is SGDLS, CDR2 YYNGEE. The CDR3 protein is CASSRRTGSTDTQYF. Drawing the rest from reference TRBV9 and TRBJ2-3, the complete variable domain is DSGVTQTPKHLITATGQRVTLRCSPRSGDLSVYWYQQSLDQGLQFLIQYYNGEERAKGNILERFSAQQFPDLHSELNLSSLELGDSALYFCASSRRTGSTDTQYFGPGTRLTVL.

The rearrangement links TRBV6-1 to TRBJ1-1; no DNA is available, so the TRBD1 call from TCRdb remains unchecked. Germline CDR1 MNHNS, CDR2 SASEGT. There are 14 residues in the CDR3. CDR3 sequence reads: CASSVPGVDTEAFF.